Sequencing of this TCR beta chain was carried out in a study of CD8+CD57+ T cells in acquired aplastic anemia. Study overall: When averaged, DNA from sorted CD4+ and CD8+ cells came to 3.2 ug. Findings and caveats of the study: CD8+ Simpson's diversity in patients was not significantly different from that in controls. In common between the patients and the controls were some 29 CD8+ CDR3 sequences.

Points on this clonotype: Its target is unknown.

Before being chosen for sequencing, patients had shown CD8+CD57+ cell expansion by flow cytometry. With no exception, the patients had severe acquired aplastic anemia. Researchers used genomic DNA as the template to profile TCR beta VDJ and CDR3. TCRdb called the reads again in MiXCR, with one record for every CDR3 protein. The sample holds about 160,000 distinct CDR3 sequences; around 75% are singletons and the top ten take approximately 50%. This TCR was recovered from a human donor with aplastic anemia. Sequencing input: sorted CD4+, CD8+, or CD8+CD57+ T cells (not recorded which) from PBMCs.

CDR3 sequence (DNA): TGCAGTGCTAGAGGACAAGAAGGAAGGGATGAGCAGTTCTTC. Amino acid sequence: CSARGQEGRDEQFF. The rearrangement links TRBV20-1 to TRBJ2-1, with D unclear. The CDR3 spans 14 residues. The V gene lost 1 base and the J gene lost 8 bases, with 15 bases spanning the gap. CDR1 and CDR2 from the germline V gene are DFQATT and SNEGSKA (reference sequence).